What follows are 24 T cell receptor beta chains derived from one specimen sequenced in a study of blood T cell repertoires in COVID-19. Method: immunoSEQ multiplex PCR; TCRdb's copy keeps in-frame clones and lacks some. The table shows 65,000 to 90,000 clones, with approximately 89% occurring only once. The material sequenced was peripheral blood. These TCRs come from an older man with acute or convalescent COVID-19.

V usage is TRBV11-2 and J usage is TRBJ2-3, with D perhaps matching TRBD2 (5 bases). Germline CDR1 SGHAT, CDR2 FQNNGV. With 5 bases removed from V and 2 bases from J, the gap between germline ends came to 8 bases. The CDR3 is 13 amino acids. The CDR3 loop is CASSRGFTDTQYF. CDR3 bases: TGTGCCAGCAGCCGAGGGTTCACAGATACGCAGTATTTT.

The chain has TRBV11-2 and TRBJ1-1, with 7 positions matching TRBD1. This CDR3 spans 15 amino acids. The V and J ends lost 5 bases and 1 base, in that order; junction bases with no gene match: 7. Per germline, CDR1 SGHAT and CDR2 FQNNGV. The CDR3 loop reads CASSPRQGGNTEAFF. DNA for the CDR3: TGTGCCAGCAGCCCTCGACAGGGCGGGAACACTGAAGCTTTCTTT.

The CDR3 bases are TGTGCCAGCAGCTTGGATTATGCGGAGCGCTACGAGCAGTACTTC. Its protein product is CASSLDYAERYEQYF. V is TRBV5-5 and J is TRBJ2-7; D remains ambiguous. From germline, CDR1 is SGHKS and CDR2 YYEKEE (reference sequence). Between the trimmed V and J ends, which lost 0 bases and 3 bases, there was a span of 13 bases. This CDR3 spans 15 amino acids. Based on the CDR3 plus reference TRBV5-5 and TRBJ2-7, the full variable domain is DAGVTQSPTHLIKTRGQQVTLRCSPISGHKSVSWYQQVLGQGPQFIFQYYEKEERGRGNFPDRFSARQFPNYSSELNVNALLLGDSALYLCASSLDYAERYEQYFGPGTRLTVT.

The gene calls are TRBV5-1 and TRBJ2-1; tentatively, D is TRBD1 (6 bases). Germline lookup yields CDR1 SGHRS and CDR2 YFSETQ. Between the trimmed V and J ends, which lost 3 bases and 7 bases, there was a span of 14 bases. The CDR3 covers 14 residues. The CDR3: CASSSYQGPNEQFF. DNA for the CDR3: TGCGCCAGCAGCTCATACCAGGGGCCGAATGAGCAGTTCTTC.

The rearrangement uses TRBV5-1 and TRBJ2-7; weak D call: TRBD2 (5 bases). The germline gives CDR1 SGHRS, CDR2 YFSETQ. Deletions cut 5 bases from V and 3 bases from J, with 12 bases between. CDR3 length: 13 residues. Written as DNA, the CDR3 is TGCGCCAGCAGAATGATGGGAGACTACGAGCAGTACTTC. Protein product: CASRMMGDYEQYF.

Here the CDR3 reads CASTPGQETQYF. The CDR3 nucleotides are TGTGCCAGCACGCCAGGACAAGAGACCCAGTACTTC. This rearrangement joins TRBV6-7 to TRBJ2-5; D not resolved. TRBV6-7 is assigned to the ORF class and has an uncertain function. V was pared by 7 bases and J by 2 bases, with 8 bases between. The CDR3 consists of 12 residues.

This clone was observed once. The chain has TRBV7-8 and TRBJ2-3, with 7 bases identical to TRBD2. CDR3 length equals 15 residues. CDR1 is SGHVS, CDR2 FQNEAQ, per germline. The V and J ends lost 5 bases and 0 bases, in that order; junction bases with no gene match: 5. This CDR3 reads CASSPGLPSTDTQYF. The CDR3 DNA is TGTGCCAGCAGCCCGGGACTACCGAGCACAGATACGCAGTATTTT.

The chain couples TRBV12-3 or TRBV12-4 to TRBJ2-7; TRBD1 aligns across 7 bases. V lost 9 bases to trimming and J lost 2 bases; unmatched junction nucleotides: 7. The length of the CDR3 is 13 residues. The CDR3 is CASGPQGTYEQYF. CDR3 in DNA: TGTGCCAGTGGCCCACAGGGGACCTACGAGCAGTACTTC.

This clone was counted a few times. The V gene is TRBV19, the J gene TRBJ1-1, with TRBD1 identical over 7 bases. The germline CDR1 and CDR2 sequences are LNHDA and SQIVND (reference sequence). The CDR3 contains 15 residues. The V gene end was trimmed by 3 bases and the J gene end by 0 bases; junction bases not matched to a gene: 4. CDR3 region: CASSIDRAMNTEAFF. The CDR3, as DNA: TGTGCCAGTAGTATTGACAGGGCTATGAACACTGAAGCTTTCTTT.

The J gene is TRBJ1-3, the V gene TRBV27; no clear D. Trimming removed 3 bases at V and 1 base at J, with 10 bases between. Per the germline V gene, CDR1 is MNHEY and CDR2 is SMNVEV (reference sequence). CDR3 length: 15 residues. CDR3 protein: CASSFLRLSGNTIYF. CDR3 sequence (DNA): TGTGCCAGCAGTTTCCTGCGACTATCTGGAAACACCATATATTTT.

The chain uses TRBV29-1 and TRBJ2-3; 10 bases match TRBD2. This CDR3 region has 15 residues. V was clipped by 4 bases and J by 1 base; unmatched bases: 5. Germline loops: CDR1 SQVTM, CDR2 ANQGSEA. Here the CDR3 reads CSVGGLAARTDTQYF. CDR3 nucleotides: TGCAGCGTTGGCGGACTAGCGGCCCGCACAGATACGCAGTATTTT.

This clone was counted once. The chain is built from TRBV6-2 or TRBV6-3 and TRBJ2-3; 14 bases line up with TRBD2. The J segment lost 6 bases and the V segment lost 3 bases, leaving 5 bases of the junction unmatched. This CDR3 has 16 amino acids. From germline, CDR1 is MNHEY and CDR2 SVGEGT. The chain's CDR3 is CASSYQGLAGVDTQYF. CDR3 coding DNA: TGTGCCAGCAGTTATCAGGGACTAGCGGGAGTCGATACGCAGTATTTT.

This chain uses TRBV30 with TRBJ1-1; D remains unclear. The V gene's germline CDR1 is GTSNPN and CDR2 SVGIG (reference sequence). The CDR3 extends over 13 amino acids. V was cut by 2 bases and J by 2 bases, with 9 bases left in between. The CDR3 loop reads CAWSRQRNTEAFF. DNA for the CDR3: TGTGCCTGGAGTCGGCAGCGAAACACTGAAGCTTTCTTT.

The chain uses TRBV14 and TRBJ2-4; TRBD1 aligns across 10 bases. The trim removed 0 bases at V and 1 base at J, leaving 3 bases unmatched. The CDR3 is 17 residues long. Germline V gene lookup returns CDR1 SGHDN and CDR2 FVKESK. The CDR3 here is CASSQEPGQGAKNIQYF. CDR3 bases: TGTGCCAGCAGCCAAGAGCCGGGACAGGGGGCCAAAAACATTCAGTACTTC.

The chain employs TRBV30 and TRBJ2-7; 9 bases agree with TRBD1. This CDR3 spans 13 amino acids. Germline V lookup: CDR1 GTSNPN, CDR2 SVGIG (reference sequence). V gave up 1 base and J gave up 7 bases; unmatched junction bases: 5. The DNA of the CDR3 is TGTGCCTGGAGTGGTGGGACAGGGCGGGAGCAGTACTTC. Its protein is CAWSGGTGREQYF.

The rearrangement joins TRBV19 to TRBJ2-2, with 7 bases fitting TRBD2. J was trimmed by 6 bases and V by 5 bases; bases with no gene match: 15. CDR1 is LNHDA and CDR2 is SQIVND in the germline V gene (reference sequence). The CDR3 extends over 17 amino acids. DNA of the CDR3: TGTGCCAGTAGTTTAAGGGGAGGGCTTACGATGGCCGGGGAGCTGTTTTTT. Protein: CASSLRGGLTMAGELFF.

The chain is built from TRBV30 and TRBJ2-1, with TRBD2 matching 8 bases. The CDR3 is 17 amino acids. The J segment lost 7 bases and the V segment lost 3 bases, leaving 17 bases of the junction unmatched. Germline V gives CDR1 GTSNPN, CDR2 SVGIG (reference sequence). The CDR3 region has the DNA TGTGCCTGGAGGACCTCCCCAAGCGGGAGAGGGGGAAATGAGCAGTTCTTC. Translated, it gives CAWRTSPSGRGGNEQFF.

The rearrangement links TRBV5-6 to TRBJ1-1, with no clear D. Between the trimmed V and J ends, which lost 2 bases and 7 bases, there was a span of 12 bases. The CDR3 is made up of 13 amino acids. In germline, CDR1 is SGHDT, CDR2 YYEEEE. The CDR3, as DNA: TGTGCCAGCAGCTTTTTAGGAGGTGGTGAAGCTTTCTTT. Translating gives CASSFLGGGEAFF.

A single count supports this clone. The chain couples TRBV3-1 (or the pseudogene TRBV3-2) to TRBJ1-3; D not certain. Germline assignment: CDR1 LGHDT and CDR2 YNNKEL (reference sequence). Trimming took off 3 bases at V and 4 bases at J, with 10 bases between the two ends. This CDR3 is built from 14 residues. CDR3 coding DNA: TGTGCCAGCAGCCACGGGTATGAAGGAAACACCATATATTTT. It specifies CASSHGYEGNTIYF.

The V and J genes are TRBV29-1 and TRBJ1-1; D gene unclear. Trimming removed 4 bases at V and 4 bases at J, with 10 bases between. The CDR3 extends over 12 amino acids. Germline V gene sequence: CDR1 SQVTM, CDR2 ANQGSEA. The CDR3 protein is CSVGDTTTEAFF. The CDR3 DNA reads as TGCAGCGTTGGAGATACAACCACTGAAGCTTTCTTT.

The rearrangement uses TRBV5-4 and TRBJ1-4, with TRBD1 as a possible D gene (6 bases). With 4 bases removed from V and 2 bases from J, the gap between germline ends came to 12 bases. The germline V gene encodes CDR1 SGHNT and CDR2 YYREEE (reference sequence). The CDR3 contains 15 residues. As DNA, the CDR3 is TGTGCCAGCAGCCAAGACCAGGGGACTAATGAAAAACTGTTTTTT. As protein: CASSQDQGTNEKLFF.

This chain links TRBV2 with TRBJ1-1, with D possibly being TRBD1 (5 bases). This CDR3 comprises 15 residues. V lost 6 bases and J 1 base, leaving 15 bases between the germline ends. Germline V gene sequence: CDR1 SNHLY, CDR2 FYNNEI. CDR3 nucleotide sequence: TGTGCCAGCAGCCTCTGGGAGGGACGGAACACTGAAGCTTTCTTT. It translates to CASSLWEGRNTEAFF.

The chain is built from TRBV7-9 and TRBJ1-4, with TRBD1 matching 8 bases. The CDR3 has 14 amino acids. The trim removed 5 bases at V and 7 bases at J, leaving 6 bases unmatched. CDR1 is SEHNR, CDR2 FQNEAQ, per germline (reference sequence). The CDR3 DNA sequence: TGTGCCAGCAGCAAAGGACAGGGTGGTGAAAAACTGTTTTTT. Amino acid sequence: CASSKGQGGEKLFF.

The DNA for the CDR3 is TGTGCCAGCAGCCCCGGGTGGACAGGGGCAGAGACCCAGTACTTC. Translated: CASSPGWTGAETQYF. The chain has TRBV3-1 (or the pseudogene TRBV3-2) and TRBJ2-5, with 9 nucleotides matching TRBD1. The CDR3 length is 15 residues. Germline V CDR1 and CDR2: LGHDT, YNNKEL (reference sequence). Germline trimming cut 4 bases from V and 4 bases from J; bases unmatched to any gene: 7.